The clone carrying this T cell receptor beta chain occurred many times. Its target is unknown. The record originates from a study of early T cells in non-severe SARS-CoV-2 infection. Whole-study results and caveats: Matching with VDJdb favored anti-spike CD8 responses (missing private and CD4 specificities).

The TCR library protocol was used to attach unique molecular identifiers. These identifiers were attached to individual cDNA molecules. TCRdb reprocessed the 5' RACE reads with MiXCR, giving one entry per CDR3 protein. In the table there are some 71,000 distinct CDR3 sequences, 8.5% to 10% of which are singletons. V was cut by 8 bases and J by 7 bases, with 9 bases left in between. This CDR3 spans 12 amino acids. The germline V gene encodes CDR1 SNHLY and CDR2 FYNNEI. The chain is built from TRBV2 and TRBJ1-6; possible D gene TRBD1, 5 bases. Sequenced: whole blood. This clonotype originated in an adult who was a healthcare worker with PCR-confirmed SARS-CoV-2 infection or an uninfected control (not recorded which). Here the CDR3 reads CASGTGNSPLHF. The CDR3 bases are TGTGCCAGCGGGACGGGGAATTCACCCCTCCACTTT.